This T cell receptor beta chain came from a study of T-cell memory formation after mild COVID-19. TCRdb independently ran MiXCR on the 5' RACE reads; one entry per CDR3 protein. The sample records 300,000 to 400,000 distinct CDR3 sequences, around 27% being singletons. The V gene lost 9 bases and the J gene lost 1 base, with 12 bases spanning the gap. The germline V gene encodes CDR1 KGHDR and CDR2 SFDVKD. This CDR3 is 14 amino acids long. The chain recombines TRBV24-1 with TRBJ2-1, with D perhaps matching TRBD1 (5 bases). The source of this sequence is an adult woman who had mild COVID-19 (a few samples of this study predate the infection). Cell type and time point are not known. The specimen sequenced was PBMCs or a T cell subset sorted from them (not recorded which). CDR3 sequence: CATPQDTSYNEQFF. Here the CDR3 DNA reads TGTGCCACCCCCCAGGACACGTCCTACAATGAGCAGTTCTTC.